This T cell receptor (beta chain) was recovered during a study of blood T cell repertoires in COVID-19. Study-level information: The United States, Italy and Spain supplied acute and convalescent COVID-19 samples.

Trimming cost V 2 bases and J 5 bases, with 9 bases left between them. Per germline, CDR1 SGHVS and CDR2 FNYEAQ. This CDR3 comprises 13 residues. This clone was observed a single time. How the authors handled the data: Amplification of reference gene primers was used by the study to estimate nucleated cell counts. Only in-frame clones appear in the TCRdb table, and some are missing; sequencing was by immunoSEQ multiplex PCR. The D gene and trimming were derived from the DNA, and the V and J assignments and clone size from that table. Of 55,000 to 75,000 clones listed, about 81% were seen once; the top ten hold 15% to 18%.

The chain is built from TRBV7-6 and TRBJ1-1, with unresolved D. Sequencing was done on a sample of peripheral blood. The origin of this receptor is an elderly man with acute or convalescent COVID-19. CDR3 bases: TGTGCCAGCAGCTTACGATCCGGTACTGAAGCTTTCTTT. This sequence encodes CASSLRSGTEAFF. The full variable domain, with the rest looked up from reference TRBV7-6 and TRBJ1-1, is GAGVSQSPRYKVTKRGQDVALRCDPISGHVSLYWYRQALGQGPEFLTYFNYEAQQDKSGLPNDRFSAERPEGSISTLTIQRTEQRDSAMYRCASSLRSGTEAFFGQGTRLTVV.